This T cell receptor (beta chain) was found in a study of technical replicates of blood from several donors. This CDR3 has 15 residues. The V gene end was trimmed by 0 bases and the J gene end by 4 bases; junction bases not matched to a gene: 3. Germline V gives CDR1 LGHNA, CDR2 YSLEER. TCRdb's table, derived via immunoSEQ multiplex PCR, lists solely in-frame clones and lacks some. The sample includes about 72,000 clones, 92% of them seen just once. The sample comprised T cells isolated from PBMCs. The sequence came from a human donor in good health. The J gene is TRBJ2-1, the V gene TRBV4-3; 7 nucleotides match TRBD1. The CDR3 loop is CASSQDTGAYNEQFF. CDR3 coding DNA: TGCGCCAGCAGCCAAGATACAGGGGCGTACAATGAGCAGTTCTTC.